Following are 8 T cell receptor beta chains from one sample sequenced in a study of siplizumab effects on memory and regulatory T cells. Here immunoSEQ multiplex PCR was the method, and the copy in TCRdb shows in-frame clones only, minus some. The sample has approximately 100,000 clones, around 90% seen once. Sequenced material: CD4+ T cells sorted from blood. The source of these receptors is a human donor in good health. Some clones in this sample may be carry-over from other donors' samples.

The chain combines TRBV7-9 with TRBJ2-1; the D gene is possibly TRBD1 (6 bases). Germline CDR1 and CDR2: SEHNR and FQNEAQ (reference sequence). This CDR3 is built from 15 residues. V lost 1 base, J lost 3 bases, and 10 bases lay in between. Here the CDR3 reads CASSLEQGLYNEQFF. DNA for the CDR3: TGTGCCAGCAGCTTAGAACAGGGTCTCTACAATGAGCAGTTCTTC.

This rearrangement joins TRBV19 to TRBJ2-1; possibly TRBD1 for D (5 bases). The CDR3 loop spans 13 amino acids. The germline V gene has CDR1 LNHDA and CDR2 SQIVND (reference sequence). V dropped 6 bases and J dropped 3 bases, with 9 bases sitting between them. The CDR3 loop is CASRTRDYNEQFF. The CDR3 nucleotides are TGTGCCAGTAGGACCAGGGACTACAATGAGCAGTTCTTC.

In this sample, this clone turned up a few times. V usage is TRBV18 and J usage is TRBJ2-5, with 7 positions matching TRBD1. The J segment lost 2 bases and the V segment lost 2 bases, leaving 5 bases of the junction unmatched. The CDR3 has 15 amino acids. The germline V gene has CDR1 KGHSH and CDR2 LQKENI. The CDR3 DNA reads as TGTGCCAGCTCACCAAATCCGGGACAGCAAGAGACCCAGTACTTC. It codes for CASSPNPGQQETQYF.

A single count supports this clone. V is TRBV20-1 and J is TRBJ1-2, with D unresolved. Deletions cut 2 bases from V and 5 bases from J, with 6 bases between. The germline V gene has CDR1 DFQATT and CDR2 SNEGSKA (reference sequence). CDR3 length: 11 residues. The DNA of the CDR3 is TGCAGTGCTAGAAACGGTTATGGCTACACCTTC. This encodes CSARNGYGYTF.

The V gene is TRBV5-6, the J gene TRBJ2-1; 9 bases are a match to TRBD1. Germline V lookup: CDR1 SGHDT, CDR2 YYEEEE. The length of the CDR3 is 18 residues. V was clipped by 3 bases and J by 6 bases; unmatched bases: 16. This CDR3 reads CASSSWGQGGRRRNEQFF. CDR3 coding DNA: TGTGCCAGCAGCTCATGGGGACAGGGAGGCAGACGACGCAATGAGCAGTTCTTC.

A single count supports this clone. The J gene is TRBJ1-1, the V gene TRBV19; 11 bases are a match to TRBD1. This CDR3 region has 17 residues. Germline V gene lookup returns CDR1 LNHDA and CDR2 SQIVND (reference sequence). Trimming at V came to 5 bases and at J to 2 bases, leaving 10 bases not matched to a gene. CDR3 residues: CASSPRTGGFINTEAFF. The CDR3 region has the DNA TGTGCCAGTAGTCCCAGGACAGGGGGCTTTATAAACACTGAAGCTTTCTTT.

The rearrangement joins TRBV6-5 to TRBJ1-3; D not certain. Trimming removed 7 bases from V and 0 bases from J, with 13 bases in between. This CDR3 region has 15 residues. Germline CDR1 is MNHEY and CDR2 is SVGAGI. CDR3 residues: CASKINRDSGNTIYF. For the CDR3, the DNA is TGTGCCAGCAAAATAAACCGGGACTCTGGAAACACCATATATTTT.

J is TRBJ2-7 and V is TRBV2, with D perhaps matching TRBD1 (5 bases). This CDR3 comprises 11 residues. The germline CDR1 and CDR2 sequences are SNHLY and FYNNEI. The CDR3 DNA follows: TGTGCCAGCATTCTTAGCAGGGCCCACGCGGTC. Residues: CASILSRAHAV.